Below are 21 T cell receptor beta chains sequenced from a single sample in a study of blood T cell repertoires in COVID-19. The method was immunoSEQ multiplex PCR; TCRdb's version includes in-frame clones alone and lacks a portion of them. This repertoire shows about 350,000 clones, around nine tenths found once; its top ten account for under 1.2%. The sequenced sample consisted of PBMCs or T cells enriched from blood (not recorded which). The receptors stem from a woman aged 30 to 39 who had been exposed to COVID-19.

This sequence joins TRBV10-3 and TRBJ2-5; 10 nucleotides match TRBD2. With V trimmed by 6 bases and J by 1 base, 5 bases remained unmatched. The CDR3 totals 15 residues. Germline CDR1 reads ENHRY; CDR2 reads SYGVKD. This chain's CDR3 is CAISEGTSAQETQYF. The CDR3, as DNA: TGTGCCATCAGCGAAGGGACTAGCGCCCAAGAGACCCAGTACTTC.

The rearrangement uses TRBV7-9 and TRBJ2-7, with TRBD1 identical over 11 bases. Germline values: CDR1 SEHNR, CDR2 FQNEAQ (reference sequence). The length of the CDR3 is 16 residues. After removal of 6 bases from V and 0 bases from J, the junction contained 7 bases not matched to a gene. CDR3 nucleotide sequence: TGTGCCAGCAGTAACCGGGGGACAGGGGGCTCCTACGAGCAGTACTTC. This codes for CASSNRGTGGSYEQYF.

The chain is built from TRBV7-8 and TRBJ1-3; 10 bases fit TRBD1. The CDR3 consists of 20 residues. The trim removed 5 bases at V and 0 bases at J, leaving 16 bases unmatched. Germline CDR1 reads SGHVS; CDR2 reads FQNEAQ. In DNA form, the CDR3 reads TGTGCCAGCAGCCGACCTCCGGGACAGGGGAGTCTTGCCTCTGGAAACACCATATATTTT. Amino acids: CASSRPPGQGSLASGNTIYF. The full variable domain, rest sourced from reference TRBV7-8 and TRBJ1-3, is GAGVSQSPRYKVAKRGQDVALRCDPISGHVSLFWYQQALGQGPEFLTYFQNEAQLDKSGLPSDRFFAERPEGSVSTLKIQRTQQEDSAVYLCASSRPPGQGSLASGNTIYFGEGSWLTVV.

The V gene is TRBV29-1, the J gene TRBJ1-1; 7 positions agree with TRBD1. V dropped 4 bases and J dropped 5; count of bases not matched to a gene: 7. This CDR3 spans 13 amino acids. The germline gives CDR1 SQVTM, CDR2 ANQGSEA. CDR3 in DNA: TGCAGCGTTGGCCTTTGGACAGGTACTGAAGCTTTCTTT. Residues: CSVGLWTGTEAFF. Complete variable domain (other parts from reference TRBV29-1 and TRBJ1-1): SAVISQKPSRDICQRGTSLTIQCQVDSQVTMMFWYRQQPGQSLTLIATANQGSEATYESGFVIDKFPISRPNLTFSTLTVSNMSPEDSSIYLCSVGLWTGTEAFFGQGTRLTVV.

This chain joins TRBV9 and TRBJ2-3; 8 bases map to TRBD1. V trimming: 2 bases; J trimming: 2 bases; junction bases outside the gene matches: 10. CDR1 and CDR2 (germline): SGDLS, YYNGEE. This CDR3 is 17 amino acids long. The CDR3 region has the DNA TGTGCCAGCAGCGTGTTTGACAGGGGCCCTCTCACAGATACGCAGTATTTT. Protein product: CASSVFDRGPLTDTQYF.

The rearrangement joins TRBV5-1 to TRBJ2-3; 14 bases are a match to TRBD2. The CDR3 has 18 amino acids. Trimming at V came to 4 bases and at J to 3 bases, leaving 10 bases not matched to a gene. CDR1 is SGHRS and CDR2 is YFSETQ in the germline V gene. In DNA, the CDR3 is TGCGCCAGCAGCCCACGCCCGGGACTAGCGGGAGCAACAGATACGCAGTATTTT. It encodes CASSPRPGLAGATDTQYF.

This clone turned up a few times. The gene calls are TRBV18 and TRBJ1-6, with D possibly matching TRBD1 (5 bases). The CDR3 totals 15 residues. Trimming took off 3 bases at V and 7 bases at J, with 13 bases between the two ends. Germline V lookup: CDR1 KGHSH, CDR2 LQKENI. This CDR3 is CASSPGGTNNSPLHF. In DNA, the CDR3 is TGTGCCAGCTCACCCGGGGGGACTAACAATTCACCCCTCCACTTT.

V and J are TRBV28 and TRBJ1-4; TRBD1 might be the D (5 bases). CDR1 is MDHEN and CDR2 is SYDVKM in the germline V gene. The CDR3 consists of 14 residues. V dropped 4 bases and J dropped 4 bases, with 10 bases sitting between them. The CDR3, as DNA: TGTGCCAGCAGTTGGGGCTGGGGTAATGAAAAACTGTTTTTT. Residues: CASSWGWGNEKLFF.

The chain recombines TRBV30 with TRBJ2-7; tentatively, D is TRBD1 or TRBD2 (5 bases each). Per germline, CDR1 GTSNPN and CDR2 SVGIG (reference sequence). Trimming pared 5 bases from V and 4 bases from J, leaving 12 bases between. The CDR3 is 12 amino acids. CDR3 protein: CAWGGGPYEQYF. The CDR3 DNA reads TGTGCCTGGGGGGGTGGGCCTTACGAGCAGTACTTC.

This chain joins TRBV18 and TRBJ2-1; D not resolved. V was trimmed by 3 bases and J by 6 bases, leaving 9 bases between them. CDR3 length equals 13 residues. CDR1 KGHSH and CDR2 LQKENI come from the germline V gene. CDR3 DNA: TGTGCCAGCTCACCGCTAGAAATCAATGAGCAGTTCTTC. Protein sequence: CASSPLEINEQFF.

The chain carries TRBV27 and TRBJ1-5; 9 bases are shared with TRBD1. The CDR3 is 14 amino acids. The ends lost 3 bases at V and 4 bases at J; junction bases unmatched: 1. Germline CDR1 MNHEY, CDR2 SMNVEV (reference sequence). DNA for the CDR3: TGTGCCAGCAGTTTCGGGACAGGGAATCAGCCCCAGCATTTT. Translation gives CASSFGTGNQPQHF.

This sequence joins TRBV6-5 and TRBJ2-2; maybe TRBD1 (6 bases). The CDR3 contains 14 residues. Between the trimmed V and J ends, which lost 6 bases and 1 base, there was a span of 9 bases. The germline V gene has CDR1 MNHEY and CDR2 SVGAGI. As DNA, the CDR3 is TGTGCCAGCAGGCGACAGGTGAACACCGGGGAGCTGTTTTTT. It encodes CASRRQVNTGELFF.

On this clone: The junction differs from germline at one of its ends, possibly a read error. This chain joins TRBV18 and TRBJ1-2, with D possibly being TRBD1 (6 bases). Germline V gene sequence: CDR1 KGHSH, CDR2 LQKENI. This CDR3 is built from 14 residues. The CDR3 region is CASSPRQVPDGYTF. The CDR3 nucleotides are TGTGCCAGCTCTCCACGACAGGTGCCGGATGGCTACACCTTC.

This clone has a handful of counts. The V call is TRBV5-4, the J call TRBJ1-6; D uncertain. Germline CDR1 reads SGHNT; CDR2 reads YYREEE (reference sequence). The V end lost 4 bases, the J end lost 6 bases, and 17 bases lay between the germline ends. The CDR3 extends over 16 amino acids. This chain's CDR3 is CASSVALDASNSPLHF. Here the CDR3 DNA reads TGTGCCAGCAGCGTAGCGCTCGATGCTTCTAATTCACCCCTCCACTTT.

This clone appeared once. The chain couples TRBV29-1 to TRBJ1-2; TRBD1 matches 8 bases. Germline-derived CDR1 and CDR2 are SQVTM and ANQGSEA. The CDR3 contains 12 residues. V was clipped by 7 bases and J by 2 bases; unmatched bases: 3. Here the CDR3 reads CSAGQGNYGYTF. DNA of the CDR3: TGCAGCGCTGGACAGGGCAACTATGGCTACACCTTC.

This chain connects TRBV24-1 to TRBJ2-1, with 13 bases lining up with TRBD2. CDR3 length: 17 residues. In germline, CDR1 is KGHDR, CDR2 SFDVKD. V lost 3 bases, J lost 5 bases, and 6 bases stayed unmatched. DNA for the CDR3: TGTGCCACCAGTGATGGGACTAGCGGGATTATCCACAATGAGCAGTTCTTC. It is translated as CATSDGTSGIIHNEQFF.

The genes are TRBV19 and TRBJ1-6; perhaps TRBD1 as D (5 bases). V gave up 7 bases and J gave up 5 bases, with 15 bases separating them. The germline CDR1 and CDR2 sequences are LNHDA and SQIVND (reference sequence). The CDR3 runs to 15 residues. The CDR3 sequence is CASTPPGGDNSPLHF. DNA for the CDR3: TGTGCCAGTACCCCCCCCGGGGGAGATAATTCACCCCTCCACTTT.

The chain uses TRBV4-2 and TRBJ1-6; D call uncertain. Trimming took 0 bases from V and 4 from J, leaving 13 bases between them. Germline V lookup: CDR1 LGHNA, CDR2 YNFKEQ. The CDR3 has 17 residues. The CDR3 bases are TGTGCCAGCAGCCAAGAGTTTGAGTATTCGTATAATTCACCCCTCCACTTT. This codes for CASSQEFEYSYNSPLHF.

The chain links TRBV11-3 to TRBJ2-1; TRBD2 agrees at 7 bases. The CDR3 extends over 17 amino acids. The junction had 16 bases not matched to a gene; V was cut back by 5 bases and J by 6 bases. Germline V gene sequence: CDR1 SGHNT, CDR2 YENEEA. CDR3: CASSRNRGASGINEQFF. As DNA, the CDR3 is TGTGCCAGCAGCAGAAATAGAGGGGCTAGCGGAATCAATGAGCAGTTCTTC.

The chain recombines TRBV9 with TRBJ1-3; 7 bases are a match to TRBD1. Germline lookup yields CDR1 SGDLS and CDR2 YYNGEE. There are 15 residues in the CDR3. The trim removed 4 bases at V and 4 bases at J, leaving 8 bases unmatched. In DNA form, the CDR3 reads TGTGCCAGCAGCCAACAGACAGGGTGGGGAAACACCATATATTTT. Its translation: CASSQQTGWGNTIYF.

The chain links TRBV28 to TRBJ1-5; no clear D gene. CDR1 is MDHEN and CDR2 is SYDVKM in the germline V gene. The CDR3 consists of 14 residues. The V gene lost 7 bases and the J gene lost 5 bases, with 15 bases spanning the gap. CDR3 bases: TGTGCCAGCAACAGCCCAGGACTGGATCAGCCCCAGCATTTT. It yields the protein CASNSPGLDQPQHF.